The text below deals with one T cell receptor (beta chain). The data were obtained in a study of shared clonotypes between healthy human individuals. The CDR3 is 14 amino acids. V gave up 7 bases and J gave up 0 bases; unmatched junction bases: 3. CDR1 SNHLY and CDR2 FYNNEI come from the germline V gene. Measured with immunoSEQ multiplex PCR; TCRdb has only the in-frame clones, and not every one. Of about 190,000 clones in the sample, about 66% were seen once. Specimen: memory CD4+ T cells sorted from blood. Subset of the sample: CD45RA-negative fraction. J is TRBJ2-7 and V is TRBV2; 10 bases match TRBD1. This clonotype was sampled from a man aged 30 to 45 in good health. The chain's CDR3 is CASMGTGASYEQYF. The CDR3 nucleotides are TGTGCCAGCATGGGGACAGGGGCCTCCTACGAGCAGTACTTC. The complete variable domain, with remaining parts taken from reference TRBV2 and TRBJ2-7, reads EPEVTQTPSHQVTQMGQEVILRCVPISNHLYFYWYRQILGQKVEFLVSFYNNEISEKSEIFDDQFSVERPDGSNFTLKIRSTKLEDSAMYFCASMGTGASYEQYFGPGTRLTVT.